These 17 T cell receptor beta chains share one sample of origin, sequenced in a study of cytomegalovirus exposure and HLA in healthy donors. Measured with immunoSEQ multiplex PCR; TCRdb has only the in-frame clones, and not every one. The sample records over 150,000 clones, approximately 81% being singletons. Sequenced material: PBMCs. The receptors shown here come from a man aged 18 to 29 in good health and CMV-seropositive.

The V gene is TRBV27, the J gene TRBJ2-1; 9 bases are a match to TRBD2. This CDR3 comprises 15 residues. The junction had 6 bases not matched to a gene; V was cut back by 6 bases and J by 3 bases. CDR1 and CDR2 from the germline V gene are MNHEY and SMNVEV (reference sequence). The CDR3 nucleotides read TGTGCCAGCAGAGCCGGGACTAGCAGCTACAATGAGCAGTTCTTC. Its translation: CASRAGTSSYNEQFF.

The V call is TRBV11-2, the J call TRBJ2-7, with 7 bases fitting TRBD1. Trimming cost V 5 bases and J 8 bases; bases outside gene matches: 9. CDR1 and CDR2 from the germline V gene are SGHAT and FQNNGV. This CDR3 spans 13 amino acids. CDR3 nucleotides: TGTGCCAGCAGCCCCGGAACAGGGGCCAAGCAGTACTTC. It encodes CASSPGTGAKQYF.

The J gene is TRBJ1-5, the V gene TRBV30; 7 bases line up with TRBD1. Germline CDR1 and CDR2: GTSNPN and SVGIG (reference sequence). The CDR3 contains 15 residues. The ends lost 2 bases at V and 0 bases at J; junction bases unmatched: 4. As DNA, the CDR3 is TGTGCCTGGAGTCCAGGGGGGAATAGCAATCAGCCCCAGCATTTT. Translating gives CAWSPGGNSNQPQHF.

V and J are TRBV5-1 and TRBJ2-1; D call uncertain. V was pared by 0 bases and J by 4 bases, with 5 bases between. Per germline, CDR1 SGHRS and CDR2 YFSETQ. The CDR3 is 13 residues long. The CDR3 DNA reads TGCGCCAGCAGCTTGGAACTATACAATGAGCAGTTCTTC. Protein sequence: CASSLELYNEQFF.

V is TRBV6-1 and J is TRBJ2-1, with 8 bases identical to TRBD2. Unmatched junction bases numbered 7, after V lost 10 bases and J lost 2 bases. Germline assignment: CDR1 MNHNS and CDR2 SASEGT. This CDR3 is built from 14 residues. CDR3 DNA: TGTGCCACCCTCTCGGGACTAGCCTACAATGAGCAGTTCTTC. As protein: CATLSGLAYNEQFF.

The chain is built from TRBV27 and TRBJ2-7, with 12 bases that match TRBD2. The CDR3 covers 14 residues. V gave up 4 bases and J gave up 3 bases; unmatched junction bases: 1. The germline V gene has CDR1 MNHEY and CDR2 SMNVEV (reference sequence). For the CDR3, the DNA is TGTGCCAGCAGTTCACTAGCGGGAGGCTACGAGCAGTACTTC. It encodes CASSSLAGGYEQYF.

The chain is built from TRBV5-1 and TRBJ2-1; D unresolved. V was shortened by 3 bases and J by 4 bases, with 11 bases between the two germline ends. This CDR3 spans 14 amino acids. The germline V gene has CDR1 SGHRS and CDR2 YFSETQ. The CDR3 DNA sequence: TGCGCCAGCAGCTACAACTACCTATACAATGAGCAGTTCTTC. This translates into CASSYNYLYNEQFF.

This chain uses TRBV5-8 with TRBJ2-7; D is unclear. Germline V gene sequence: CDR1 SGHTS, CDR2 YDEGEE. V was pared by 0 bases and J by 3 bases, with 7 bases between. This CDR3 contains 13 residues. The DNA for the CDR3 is TGTGCCAGCAGCTTGGGGTTCTACTACGAGCAGTACTTC. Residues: CASSLGFYYEQYF.

In DNA, the CDR3 is TGTGCCAGCAGCTTGGAATCAGGGGGCAATGAAAAACTGTTTTTT. It is translated as CASSLESGGNEKLFF. V gene TRBV7-9 combines with J gene TRBJ1-4; 8 bases align to TRBD1. The length of the CDR3 is 15 residues. After removal of 3 bases from V and 5 bases from J, the junction contained 5 bases not matched to a gene. Germline V gene lookup returns CDR1 SEHNR and CDR2 FQNEAQ (reference sequence).

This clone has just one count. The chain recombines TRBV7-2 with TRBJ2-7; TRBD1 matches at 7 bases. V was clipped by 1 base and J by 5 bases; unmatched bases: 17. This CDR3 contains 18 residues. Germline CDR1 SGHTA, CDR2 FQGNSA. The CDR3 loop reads CASSLVGLWTGSLNEQYF. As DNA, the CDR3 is TGTGCCAGCAGCTTAGTTGGGTTGTGGACAGGTAGCTTGAACGAGCAGTACTTC. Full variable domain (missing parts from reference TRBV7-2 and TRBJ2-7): GAGVSQSPSNKVTEKGKDVELRCDPISGHTALYWYRQSLGQGLEFLIYFQGNSAPDKSGLPSDRFSAERTGGSVSTLTIQRTQQEDSAVYLCASSLVGLWTGSLNEQYFGPGTRLTVT.

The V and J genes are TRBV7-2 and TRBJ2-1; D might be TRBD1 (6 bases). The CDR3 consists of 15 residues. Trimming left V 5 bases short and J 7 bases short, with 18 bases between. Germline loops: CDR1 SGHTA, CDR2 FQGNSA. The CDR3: CASSPGWTVANEQFF. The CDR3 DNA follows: TGTGCCAGCAGCCCAGGGTGGACAGTCGCAAATGAGCAGTTCTTC.

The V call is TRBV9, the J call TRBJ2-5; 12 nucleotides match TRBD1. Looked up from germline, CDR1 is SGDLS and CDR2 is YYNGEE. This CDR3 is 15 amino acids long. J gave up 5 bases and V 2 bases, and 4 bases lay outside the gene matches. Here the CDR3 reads CASSVGTGGGETQYF. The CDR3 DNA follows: TGTGCCAGCAGCGTTGGGACAGGGGGCGGCGAGACCCAGTACTTC.

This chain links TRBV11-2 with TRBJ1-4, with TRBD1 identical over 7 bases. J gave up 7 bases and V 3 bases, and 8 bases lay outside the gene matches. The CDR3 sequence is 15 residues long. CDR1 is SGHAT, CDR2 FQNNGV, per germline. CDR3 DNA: TGTGCCAGCAGCTTCTTCAGGGGGTCGGGTGAAAAACTGTTTTTT. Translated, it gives CASSFFRGSGEKLFF.

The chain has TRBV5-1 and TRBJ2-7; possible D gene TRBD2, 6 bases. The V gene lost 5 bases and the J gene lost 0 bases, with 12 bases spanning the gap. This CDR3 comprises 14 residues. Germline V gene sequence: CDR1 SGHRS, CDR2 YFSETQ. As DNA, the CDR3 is TGCGCCAGCAGGTCCTCGGGGGACTCCTACGAGCAGTACTTC. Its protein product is CASRSSGDSYEQYF. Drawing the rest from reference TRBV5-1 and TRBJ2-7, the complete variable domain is KAGVTQTPRYLIKTRGQQVTLSCSPISGHRSVSWYQQTPGQGLQFLFEYFSETQRNKGNFPGRFSGRQFSNSRSEMNVSTLELGDSALYLCASRSSGDSYEQYFGPGTRLTVT.

The CDR3 protein is CASSFSPYGGGETQYF. The CDR3, as DNA: TGTGCCAGCAGCTTCTCCCCCTATGGCGGGGGGGAGACCCAGTACTTC. The rearrangement uses TRBV2 and TRBJ2-5, with TRBD2 matching 8 bases. The V and J ends lost 6 bases and 5 bases, in that order; junction bases with no gene match: 14. The germline gives CDR1 SNHLY, CDR2 FYNNEI. This CDR3 comprises 16 residues.

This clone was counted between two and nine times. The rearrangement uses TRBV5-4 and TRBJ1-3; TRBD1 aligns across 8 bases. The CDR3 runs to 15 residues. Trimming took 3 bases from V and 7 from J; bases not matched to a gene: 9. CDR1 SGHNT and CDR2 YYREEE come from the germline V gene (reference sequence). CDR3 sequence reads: CASSWGTGQGNTIYF. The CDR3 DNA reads TGTGCCAGCAGCTGGGGGACAGGCCAAGGGAACACCATATATTTT. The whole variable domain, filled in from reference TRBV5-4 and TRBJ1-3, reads ETGVTQSPTHLIKTRGQQVTLRCSSQSGHNTVSWYQQALGQGPQFIFQYYREEENGRGNFPPRFSGLQFPNYSSELNVNALELDDSALYLCASSWGTGQGNTIYFGEGSWLTVV.

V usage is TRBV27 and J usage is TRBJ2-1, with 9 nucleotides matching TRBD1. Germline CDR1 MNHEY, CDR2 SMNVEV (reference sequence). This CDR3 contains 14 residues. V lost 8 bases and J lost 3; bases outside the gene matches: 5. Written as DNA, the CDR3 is TGTGCCAGCTCCCGGGACAGGGACTACAATGAGCAGTTCTTC. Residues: CASSRDRDYNEQFF.